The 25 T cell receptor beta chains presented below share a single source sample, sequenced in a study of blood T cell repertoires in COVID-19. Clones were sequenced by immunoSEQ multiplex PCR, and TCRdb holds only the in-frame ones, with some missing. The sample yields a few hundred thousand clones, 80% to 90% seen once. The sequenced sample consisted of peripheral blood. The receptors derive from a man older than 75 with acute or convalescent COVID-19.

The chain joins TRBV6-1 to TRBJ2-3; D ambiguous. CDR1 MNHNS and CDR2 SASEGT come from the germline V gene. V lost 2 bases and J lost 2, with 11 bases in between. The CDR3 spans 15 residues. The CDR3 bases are TGTGCCAGCAGTGAAAGCGCCCCGAACACAGATACGCAGTATTTT. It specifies CASSESAPNTDTQYF.

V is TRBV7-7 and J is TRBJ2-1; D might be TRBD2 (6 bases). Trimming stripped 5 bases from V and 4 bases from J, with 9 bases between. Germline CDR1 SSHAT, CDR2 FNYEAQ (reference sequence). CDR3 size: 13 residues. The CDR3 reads CASSPGGYNEQFF. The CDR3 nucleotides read TGTGCCAGCAGCCCTGGGGGGTACAATGAGCAGTTCTTC. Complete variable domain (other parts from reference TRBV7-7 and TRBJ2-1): GAGVSQSPRYKVTKRGQDVTLRCDPISSHATLYWYQQALGQGPEFLTYFNYEAQPDKSGLPSDRFSAERPEGSISTLTIQRTEQRDSAMYRCASSPGGYNEQFFGPGTRLTVL.

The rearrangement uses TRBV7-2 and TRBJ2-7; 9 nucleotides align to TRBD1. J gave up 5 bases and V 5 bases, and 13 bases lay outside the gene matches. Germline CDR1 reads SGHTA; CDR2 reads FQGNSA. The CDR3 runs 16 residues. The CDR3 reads CASSLGPGQGQNEQYF. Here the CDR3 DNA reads TGTGCCAGCAGCCTAGGACCGGGACAGGGTCAGAACGAGCAGTACTTC.

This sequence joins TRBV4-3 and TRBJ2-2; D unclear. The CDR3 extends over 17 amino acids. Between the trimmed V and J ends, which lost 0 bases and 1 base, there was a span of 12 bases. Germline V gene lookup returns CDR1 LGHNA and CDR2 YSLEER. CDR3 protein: CASSQEAAGGNTGELFF. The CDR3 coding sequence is TGCGCCAGCAGCCAAGAGGCTGCCGGCGGGAACACCGGGGAGCTGTTTTTT.

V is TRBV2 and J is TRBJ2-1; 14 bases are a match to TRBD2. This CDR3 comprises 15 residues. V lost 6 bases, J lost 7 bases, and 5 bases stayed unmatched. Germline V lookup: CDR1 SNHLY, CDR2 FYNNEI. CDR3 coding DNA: TGTGCCAGCAGGGAGACTAGCGGGAGGGAAAATGAGCAGTTCTTC. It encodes CASRETSGRENEQFF.

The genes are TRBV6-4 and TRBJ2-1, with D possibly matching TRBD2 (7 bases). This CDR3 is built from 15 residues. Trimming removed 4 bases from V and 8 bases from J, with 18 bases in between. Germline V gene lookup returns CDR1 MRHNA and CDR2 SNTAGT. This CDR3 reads CASSVEAGEGDEQFF. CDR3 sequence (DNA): TGTGCCAGCAGTGTGGAAGCAGGGGAGGGCGATGAGCAGTTCTTC.

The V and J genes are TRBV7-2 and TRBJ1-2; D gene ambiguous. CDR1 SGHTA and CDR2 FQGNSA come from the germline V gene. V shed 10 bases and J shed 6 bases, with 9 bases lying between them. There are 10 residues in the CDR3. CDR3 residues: CAIRVDGYTF. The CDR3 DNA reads TGTGCCATACGGGTCGATGGCTACACCTTC.

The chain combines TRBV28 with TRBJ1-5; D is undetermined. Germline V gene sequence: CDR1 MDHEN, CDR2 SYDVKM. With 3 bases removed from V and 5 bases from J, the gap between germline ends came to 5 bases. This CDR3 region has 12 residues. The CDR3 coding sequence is TGTGCCAGCAGTTTTGGCTATCAGCCCCAGCATTTT. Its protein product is CASSFGYQPQHF. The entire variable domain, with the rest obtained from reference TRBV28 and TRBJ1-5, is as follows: DVKVTQSSRYLVKRTGEKVFLECVQDMDHENMFWYRQDPGLGLRLIYFSYDVKMKEKGDIPEGYSVSREKKERFSLILESASTNQTSMYLCASSFGYQPQHFGDGTRLSIL.

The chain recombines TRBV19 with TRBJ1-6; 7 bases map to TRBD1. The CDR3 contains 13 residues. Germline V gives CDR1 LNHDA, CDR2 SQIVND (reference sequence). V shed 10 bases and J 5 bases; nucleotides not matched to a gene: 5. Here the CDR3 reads CATTGTDNSPLHF. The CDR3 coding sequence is TGTGCCACGACAGGGACTGATAATTCACCCCTCCACTTT.

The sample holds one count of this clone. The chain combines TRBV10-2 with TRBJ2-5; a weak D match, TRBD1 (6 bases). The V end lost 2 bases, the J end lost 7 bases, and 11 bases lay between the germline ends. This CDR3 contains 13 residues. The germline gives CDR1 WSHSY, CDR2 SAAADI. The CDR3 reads CASSENRARTQYF. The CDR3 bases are TGCGCCAGCAGTGAGAACAGGGCTCGGACCCAGTACTTC.

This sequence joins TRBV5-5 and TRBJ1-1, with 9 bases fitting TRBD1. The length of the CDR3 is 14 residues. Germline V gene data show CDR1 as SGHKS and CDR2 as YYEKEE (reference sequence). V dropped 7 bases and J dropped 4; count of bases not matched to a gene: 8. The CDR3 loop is CASSIQGAPTEAFF. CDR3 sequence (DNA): TGTGCCAGCTCGATACAGGGGGCGCCCACTGAAGCTTTCTTT.

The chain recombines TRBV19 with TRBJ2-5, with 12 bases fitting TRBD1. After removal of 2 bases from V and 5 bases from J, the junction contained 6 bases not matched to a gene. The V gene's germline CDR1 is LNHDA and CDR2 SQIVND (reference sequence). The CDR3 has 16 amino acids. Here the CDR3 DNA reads TGTGCCAGTAGTATAACCGGGACAGGGGGCCGGGAGACCCAGTACTTC. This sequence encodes CASSITGTGGRETQYF.

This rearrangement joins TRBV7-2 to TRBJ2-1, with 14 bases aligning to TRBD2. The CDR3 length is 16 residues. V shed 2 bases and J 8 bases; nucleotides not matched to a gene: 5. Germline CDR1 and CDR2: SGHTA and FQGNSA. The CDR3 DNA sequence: TGTGCCAGCAGCTTAAGACTAGCGGGAGGGCCCCATGAGCAGTTCTTC. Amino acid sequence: CASSLRLAGGPHEQFF.

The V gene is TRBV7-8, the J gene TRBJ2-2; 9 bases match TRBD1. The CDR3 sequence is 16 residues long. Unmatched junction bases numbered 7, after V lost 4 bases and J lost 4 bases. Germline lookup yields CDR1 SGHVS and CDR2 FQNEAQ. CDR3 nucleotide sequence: TGTGCCAGCAGCTCAGGACAGGGGCAGGTCACCGGGGAGCTGTTTTTT. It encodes CASSSGQGQVTGELFF. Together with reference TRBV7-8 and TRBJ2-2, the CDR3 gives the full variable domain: GAGVSQSPRYKVAKRGQDVALRCDPISGHVSLFWYQQALGQGPEFLTYFQNEAQLDKSGLPSDRFFAERPEGSVSTLKIQRTQQEDSAVYLCASSSGQGQVTGELFFGEGSRLTVL.

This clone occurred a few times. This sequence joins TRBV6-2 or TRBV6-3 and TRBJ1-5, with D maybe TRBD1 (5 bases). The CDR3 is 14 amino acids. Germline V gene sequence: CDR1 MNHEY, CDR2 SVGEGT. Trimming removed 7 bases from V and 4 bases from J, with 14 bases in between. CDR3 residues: CASTPDIRNQPQHF. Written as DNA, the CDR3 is TGTGCCAGCACCCCGGACATTCGAAATCAGCCCCAGCATTTT.

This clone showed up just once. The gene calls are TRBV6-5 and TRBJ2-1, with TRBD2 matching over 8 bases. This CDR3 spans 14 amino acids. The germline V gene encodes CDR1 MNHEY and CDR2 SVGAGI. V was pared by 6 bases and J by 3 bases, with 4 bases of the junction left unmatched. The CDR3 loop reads CASSLAGNYNEQFF. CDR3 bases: TGTGCCAGCAGCCTAGCGGGTAACTACAATGAGCAGTTCTTC.

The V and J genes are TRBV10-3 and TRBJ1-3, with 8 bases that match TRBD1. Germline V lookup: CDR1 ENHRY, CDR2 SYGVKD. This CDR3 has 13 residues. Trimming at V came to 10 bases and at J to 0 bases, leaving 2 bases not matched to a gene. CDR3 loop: CASTGGSGNTIYF. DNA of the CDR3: TGTGCCAGCACAGGGGGCTCTGGAAACACCATATATTTT.

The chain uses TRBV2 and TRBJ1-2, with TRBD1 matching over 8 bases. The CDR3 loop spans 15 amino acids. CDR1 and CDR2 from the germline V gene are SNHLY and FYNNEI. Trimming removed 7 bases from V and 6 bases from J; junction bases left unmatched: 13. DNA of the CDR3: TGTGCCAGCAATTATCAAACCGGGACAGGCAATGGCTACACCTTC. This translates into CASNYQTGTGNGYTF. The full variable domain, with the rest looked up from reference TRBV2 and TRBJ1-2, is EPEVTQTPSHQVTQMGQEVILRCVPISNHLYFYWYRQILGQKVEFLVSFYNNEISEKSEIFDDQFSVERPDGSNFTLKIRSTKLEDSAMYFCASNYQTGTGNGYTFGSGTRLTVV.

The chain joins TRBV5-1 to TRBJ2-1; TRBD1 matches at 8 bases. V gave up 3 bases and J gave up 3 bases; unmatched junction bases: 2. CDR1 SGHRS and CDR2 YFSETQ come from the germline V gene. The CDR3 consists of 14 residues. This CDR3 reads CASSSGQGYNEQFF. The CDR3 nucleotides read TGCGCCAGCAGCTCCGGACAGGGCTACAATGAGCAGTTCTTC. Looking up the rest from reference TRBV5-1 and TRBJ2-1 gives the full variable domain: KAGVTQTPRYLIKTRGQQVTLSCSPISGHRSVSWYQQTPGQGLQFLFEYFSETQRNKGNFPGRFSGRQFSNSRSEMNVSTLELGDSALYLCASSSGQGYNEQFFGPGTRLTVL.

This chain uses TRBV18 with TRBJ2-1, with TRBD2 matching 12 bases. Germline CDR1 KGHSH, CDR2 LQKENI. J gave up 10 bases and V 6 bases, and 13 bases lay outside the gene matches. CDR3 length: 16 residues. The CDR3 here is CASSPPSGRALGEQFF. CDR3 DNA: TGTGCCAGCTCCCCGCCTAGCGGGAGGGCCCTCGGGGAGCAGTTCTTC.

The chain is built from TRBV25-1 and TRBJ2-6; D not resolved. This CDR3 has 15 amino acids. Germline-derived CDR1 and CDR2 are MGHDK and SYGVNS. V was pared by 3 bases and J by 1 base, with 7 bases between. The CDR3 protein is CASSDPGSGANVLTF. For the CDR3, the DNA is TGTGCCAGCAGTGACCCAGGATCTGGGGCCAACGTCCTGACTTTC.

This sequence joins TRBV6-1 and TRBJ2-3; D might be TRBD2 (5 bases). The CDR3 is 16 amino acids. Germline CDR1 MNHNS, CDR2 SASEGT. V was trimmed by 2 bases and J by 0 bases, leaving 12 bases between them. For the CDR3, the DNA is TGTGCCAGCAGTGAACCGATAGCGCCAAGCACAGATACGCAGTATTTT. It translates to CASSEPIAPSTDTQYF.

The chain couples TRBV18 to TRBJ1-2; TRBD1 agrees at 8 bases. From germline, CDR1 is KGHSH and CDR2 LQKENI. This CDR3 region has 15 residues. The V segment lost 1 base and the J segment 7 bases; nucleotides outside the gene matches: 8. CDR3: CASSPRETGDGGYTF. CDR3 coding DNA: TGTGCCAGCTCACCACGTGAGACAGGGGATGGTGGCTACACCTTC.

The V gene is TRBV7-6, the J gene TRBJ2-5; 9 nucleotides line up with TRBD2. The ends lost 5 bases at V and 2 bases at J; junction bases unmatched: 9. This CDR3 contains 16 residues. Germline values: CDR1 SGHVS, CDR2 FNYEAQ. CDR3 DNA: TGTGCCAGCAGCCACGGACTAGCGCCAGAGCAAGAGACCCAGTACTTC. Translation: CASSHGLAPEQETQYF.

CDR3 sequence: CASSQRLPGQGAGETQYF. The DNA for the CDR3 is TGTGCCAGCAGCCAACGATTGCCGGGACAGGGGGCAGGAGAGACCCAGTACTTC. The chain uses TRBV4-2 and TRBJ2-5; 12 nucleotides line up with TRBD1. Per germline, CDR1 LGHNA and CDR2 YNFKEQ. The V segment lost 2 bases and the J segment 4 bases; nucleotides outside the gene matches: 11. CDR3 size: 18 residues.